This T cell receptor (beta chain) was recovered during a study of CD8 T cells in ankylosing spondylitis. Quantitative 5'-RACE with molecular barcodes was used to make the TCR beta libraries. TCRdb reprocessed the 5' RACE reads via MiXCR and lists one record per CDR3 protein. This table holds roughly 140,000 distinct CDR3 sequences, under 45% found once. The CDR3 runs to 11 residues. V shed 7 bases and J shed 8 bases, with 8 bases lying between them. Broader study findings: Earlier work had already found some motif variants in reactive arthritis synovial fluid and blood.

To note about this clonotype: Its specificity is not known.

The chain uses TRBV12-3 or TRBV12-4 and TRBJ1-4; D may be TRBD1 (6 bases). The receptor's source is a male donor with ankylosing spondylitis. The source material was synovial fluid, either unsorted or a sorted T cell fraction (not recorded which). CDR3 bases: TGTGCCAGCAAACAGGGAGAAAAACTGTTTTTT. This sequence encodes CASKQGEKLFF.